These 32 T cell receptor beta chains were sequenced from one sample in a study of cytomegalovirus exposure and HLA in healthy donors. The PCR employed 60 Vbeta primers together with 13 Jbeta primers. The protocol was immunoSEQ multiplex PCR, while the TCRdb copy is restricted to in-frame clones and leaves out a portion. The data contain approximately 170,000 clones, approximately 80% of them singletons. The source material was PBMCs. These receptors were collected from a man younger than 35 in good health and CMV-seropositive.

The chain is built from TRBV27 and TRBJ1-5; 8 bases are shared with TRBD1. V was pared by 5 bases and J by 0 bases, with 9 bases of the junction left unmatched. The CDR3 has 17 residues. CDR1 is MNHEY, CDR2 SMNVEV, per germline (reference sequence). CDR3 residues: CASSEQGGGYSNQPQHF. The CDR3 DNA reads TGTGCCAGCAGTGAACAGGGGGGGGGATATAGCAATCAGCCCCAGCATTTT.

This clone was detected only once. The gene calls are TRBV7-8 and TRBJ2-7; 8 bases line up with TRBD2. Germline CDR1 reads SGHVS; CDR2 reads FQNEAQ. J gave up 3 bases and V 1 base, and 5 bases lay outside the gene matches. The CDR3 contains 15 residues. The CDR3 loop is CASSLESGGGYEQYF. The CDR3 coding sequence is TGTGCCAGCAGCTTAGAAAGCGGGGGAGGCTACGAGCAGTACTTC.

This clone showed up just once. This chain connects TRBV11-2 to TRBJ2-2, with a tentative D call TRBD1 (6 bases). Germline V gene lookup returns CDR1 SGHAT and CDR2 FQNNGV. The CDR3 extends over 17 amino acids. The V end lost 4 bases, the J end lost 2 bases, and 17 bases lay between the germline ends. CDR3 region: CASSSIRRGDNTGELFF. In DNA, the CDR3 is TGTGCCAGCAGCTCGATTCGCAGGGGAGATAACACCGGGGAGCTGTTTTTT.

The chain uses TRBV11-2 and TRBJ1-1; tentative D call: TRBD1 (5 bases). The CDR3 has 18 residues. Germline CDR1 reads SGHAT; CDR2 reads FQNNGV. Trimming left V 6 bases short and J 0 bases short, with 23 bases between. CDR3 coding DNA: TGTGCCAGCAGACCATACCTTCGGGGACGGGGGATGAACACTGAAGCTTTCTTT. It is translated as CASRPYLRGRGMNTEAFF.

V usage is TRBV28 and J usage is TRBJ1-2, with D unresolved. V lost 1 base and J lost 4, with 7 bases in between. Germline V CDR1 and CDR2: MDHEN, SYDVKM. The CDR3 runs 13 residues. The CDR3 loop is CASSLLRGYGYTF. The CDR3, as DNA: TGTGCCAGCAGTTTATTGAGAGGCTATGGCTACACCTTC.

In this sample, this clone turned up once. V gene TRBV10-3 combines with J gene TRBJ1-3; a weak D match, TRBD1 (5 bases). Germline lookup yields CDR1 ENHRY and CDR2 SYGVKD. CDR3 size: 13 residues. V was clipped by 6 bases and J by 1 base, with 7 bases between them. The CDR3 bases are TGTGCCATCAGCGGGACTTCTGGAAACACCATATATTTT. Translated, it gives CAISGTSGNTIYF.

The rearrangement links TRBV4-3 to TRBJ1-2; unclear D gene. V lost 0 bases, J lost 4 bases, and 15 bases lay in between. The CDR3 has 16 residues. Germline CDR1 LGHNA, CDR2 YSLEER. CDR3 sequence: CASSQDNTGLSYGYTF. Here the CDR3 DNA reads TGCGCCAGCAGCCAAGATAATACGGGGTTAAGCTATGGCTACACCTTC.

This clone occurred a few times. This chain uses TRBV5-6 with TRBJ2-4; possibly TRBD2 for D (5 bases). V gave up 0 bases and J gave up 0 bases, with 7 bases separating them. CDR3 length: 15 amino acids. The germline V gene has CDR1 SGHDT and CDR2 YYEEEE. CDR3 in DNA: TGTGCCAGCAGCTTGGAAGGACTAGCCAAAAACATTCAGTACTTC. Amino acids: CASSLEGLAKNIQYF. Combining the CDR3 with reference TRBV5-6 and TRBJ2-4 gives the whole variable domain DAGVTQSPTHLIKTRGQQVTLRCSPKSGHDTVSWYQQALGQGPQFIFQYYEEEERQRGNFPDRFSGHQFPNYSSELNVNALLLGDSALYLCASSLEGLAKNIQYFGAGTRLSVL.

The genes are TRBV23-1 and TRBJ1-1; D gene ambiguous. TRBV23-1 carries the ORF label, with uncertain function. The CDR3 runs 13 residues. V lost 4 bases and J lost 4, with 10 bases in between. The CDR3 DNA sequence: TGCGCCAGCAGTCTTGAGAGGGCCACTGAAGCTTTCTTT. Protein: CASSLERATEAFF.

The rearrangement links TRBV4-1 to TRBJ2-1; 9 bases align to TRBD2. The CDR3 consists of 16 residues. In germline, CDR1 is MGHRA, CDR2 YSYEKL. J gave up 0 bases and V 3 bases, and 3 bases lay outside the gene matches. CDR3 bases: TGCGCCAGCAGCCATGGCGGGAGGGGCTCCTACAATGAGCAGTTCTTC. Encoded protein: CASSHGGRGSYNEQFF.

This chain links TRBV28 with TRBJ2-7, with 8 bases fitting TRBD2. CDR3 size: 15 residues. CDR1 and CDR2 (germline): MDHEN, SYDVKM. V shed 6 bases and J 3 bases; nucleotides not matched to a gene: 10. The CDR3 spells CASRRTSGGGYEQYF. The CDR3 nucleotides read TGTGCCAGCAGGCGTACTAGCGGTGGTGGCTACGAGCAGTACTTC. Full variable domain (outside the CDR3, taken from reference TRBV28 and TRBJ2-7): DVKVTQSSRYLVKRTGEKVFLECVQDMDHENMFWYRQDPGLGLRLIYFSYDVKMKEKGDIPEGYSVSREKKERFSLILESASTNQTSMYLCASRRTSGGGYEQYFGPGTRLTVT.

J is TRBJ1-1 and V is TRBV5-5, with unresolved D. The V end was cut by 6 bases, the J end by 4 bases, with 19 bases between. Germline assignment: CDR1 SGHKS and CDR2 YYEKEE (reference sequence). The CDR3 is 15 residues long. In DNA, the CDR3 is TGTGCCAGCACGGTTTCCTTGGGCGGGTTCACTGAAGCTTTCTTT. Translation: CASTVSLGGFTEAFF.

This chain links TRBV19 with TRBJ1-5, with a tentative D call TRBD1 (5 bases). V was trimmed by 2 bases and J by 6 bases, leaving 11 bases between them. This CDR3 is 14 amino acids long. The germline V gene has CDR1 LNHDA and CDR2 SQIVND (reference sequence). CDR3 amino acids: CASSISGAFQPQHF. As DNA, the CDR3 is TGTGCCAGTAGTATAAGCGGGGCGTTTCAGCCCCAGCATTTT. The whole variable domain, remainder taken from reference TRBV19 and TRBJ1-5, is DGGITQSPKYLFRKEGQNVTLSCEQNLNHDAMYWYRQDPGQGLRLIYYSQIVNDFQKGDIAEGYSVSREKKESFPLTVTSAQKNPTAFYLCASSISGAFQPQHFGDGTRLSIL.

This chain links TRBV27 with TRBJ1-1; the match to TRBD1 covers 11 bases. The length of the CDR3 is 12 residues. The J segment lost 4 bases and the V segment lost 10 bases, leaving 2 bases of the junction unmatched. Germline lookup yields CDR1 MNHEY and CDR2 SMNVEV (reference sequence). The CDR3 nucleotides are TGTGCCACCGGGACAGGGGGCACTGAAGCTTTCTTT. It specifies CATGTGGTEAFF.

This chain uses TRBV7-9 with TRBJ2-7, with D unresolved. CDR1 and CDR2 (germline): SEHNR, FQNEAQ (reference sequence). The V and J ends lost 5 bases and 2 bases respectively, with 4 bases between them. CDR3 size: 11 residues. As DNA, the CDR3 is TGTGCCAGCAGCATAACCTACGAGCAGTACTTC. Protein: CASSITYEQYF.

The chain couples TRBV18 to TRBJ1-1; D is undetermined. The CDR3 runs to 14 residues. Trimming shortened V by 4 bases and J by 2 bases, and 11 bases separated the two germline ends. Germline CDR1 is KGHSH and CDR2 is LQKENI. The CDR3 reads CASSLEGSNTEAFF. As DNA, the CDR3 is TGTGCCAGCTCACTCGAAGGGAGTAACACTGAAGCTTTCTTT.

The CDR3 DNA sequence: TGTGCCAGTAGTATGACAGAGTACAATGAGCAGTTCTTC. It codes for CASSMTEYNEQFF. The chain is built from TRBV19 and TRBJ2-1, with D possibly matching TRBD1 (5 bases). Per the germline V gene, CDR1 is LNHDA and CDR2 is SQIVND (reference sequence). The CDR3 runs to 13 residues. V was cut by 3 bases and J by 4 bases, with 7 bases left in between.

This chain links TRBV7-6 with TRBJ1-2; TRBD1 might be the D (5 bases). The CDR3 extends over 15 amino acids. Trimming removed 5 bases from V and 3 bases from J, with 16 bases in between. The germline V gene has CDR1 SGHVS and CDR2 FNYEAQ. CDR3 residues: CASSPTTVGYYGYTF. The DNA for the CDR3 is TGTGCCAGCAGCCCTACGACAGTTGGGTACTATGGCTACACCTTC.

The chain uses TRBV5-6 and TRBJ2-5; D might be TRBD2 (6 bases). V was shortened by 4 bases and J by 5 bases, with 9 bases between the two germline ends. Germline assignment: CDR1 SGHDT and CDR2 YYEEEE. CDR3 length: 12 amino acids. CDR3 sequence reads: CASSRGGETQYF. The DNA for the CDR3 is TGTGCCAGCAGCCGTGGGGGGGAGACCCAGTACTTC.

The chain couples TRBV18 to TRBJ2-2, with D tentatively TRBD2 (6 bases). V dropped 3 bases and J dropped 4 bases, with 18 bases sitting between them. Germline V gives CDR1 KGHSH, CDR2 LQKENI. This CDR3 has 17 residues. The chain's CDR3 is CASSPILAQKLTGELFF. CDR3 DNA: TGTGCCAGCTCACCGATTCTAGCGCAGAAGCTCACCGGGGAGCTGTTTTTT.

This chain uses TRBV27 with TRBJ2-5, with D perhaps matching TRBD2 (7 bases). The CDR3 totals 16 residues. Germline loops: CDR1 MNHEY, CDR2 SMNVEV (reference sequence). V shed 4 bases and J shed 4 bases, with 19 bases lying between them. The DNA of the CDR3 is TGTGCCAGCAGTTCACTACTAGTGGGGGGGCGAGAGACCCAGTACTTC. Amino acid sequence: CASSSLLVGGRETQYF.

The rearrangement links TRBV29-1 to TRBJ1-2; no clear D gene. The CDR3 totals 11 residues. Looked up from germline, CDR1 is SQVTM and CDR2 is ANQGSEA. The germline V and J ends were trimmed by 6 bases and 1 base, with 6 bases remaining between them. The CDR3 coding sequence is TGCAGCGTCCCCTTTAACTATGGCTACACCTTC. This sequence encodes CSVPFNYGYTF.

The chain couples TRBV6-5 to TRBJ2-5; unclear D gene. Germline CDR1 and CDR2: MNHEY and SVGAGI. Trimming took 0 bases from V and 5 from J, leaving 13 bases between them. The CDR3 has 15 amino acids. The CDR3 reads CASSYSTGIGETQYF. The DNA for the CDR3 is TGTGCCAGCAGTTACTCGACGGGTATCGGGGAGACCCAGTACTTC.

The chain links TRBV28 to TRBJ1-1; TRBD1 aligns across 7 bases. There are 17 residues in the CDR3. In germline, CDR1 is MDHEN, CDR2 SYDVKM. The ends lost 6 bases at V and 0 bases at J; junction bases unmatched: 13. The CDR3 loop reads CASSELRDSNLNTEAFF. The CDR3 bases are TGTGCCAGCAGCGAACTCCGGGACAGTAATTTGAACACTGAAGCTTTCTTT.

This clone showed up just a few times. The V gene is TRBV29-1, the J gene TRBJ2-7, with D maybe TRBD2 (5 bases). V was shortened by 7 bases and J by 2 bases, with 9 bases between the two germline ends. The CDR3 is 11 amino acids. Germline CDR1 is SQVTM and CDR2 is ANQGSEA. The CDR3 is CSAGETYEQYF. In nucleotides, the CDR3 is TGCAGCGCCGGGGAGACCTACGAGCAGTACTTC.

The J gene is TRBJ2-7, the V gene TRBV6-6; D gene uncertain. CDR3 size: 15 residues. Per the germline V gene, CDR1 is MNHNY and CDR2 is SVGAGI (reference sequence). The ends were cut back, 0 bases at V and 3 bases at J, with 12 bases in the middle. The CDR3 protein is CASSYSPQANYEQYF. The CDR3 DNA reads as TGTGCCAGCAGTTACTCGCCCCAAGCCAACTACGAGCAGTACTTC.

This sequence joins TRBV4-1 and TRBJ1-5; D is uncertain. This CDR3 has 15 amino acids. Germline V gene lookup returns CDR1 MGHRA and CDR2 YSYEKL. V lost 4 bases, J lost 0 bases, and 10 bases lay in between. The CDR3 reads CASSPTSNSNQPQHF. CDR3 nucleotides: TGCGCCAGCAGCCCGACAAGTAATAGCAATCAGCCCCAGCATTTT.

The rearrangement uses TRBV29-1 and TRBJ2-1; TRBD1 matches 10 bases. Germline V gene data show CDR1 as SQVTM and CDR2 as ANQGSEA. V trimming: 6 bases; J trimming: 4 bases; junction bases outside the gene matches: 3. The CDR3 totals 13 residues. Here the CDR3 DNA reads TGCAGCGTCCGGGACAGGGGATACAATGAGCAGTTCTTC. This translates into CSVRDRGYNEQFF.

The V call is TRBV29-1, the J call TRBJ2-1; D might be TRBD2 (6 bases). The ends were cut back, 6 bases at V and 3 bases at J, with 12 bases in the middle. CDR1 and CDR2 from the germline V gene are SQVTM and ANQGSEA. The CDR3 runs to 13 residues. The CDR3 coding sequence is TGCAGCGTCTTGACTAGAATCTACAATGAGCAGTTCTTC. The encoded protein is CSVLTRIYNEQFF.

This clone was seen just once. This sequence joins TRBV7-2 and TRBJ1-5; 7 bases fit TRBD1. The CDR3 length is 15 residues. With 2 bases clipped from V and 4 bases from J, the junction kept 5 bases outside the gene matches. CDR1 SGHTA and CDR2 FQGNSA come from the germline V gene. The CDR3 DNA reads TGTGCCAGCAGCTTATTTCGGACAGGTAATCAGCCCCAGCATTTT. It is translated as CASSLFRTGNQPQHF.

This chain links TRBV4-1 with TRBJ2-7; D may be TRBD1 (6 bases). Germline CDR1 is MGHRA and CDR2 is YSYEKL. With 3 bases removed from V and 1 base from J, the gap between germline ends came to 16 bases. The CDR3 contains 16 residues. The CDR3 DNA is TGCGCCAGCAGCCATAACTCCGGGACACCTTCCTACGAGCAGTACTTC. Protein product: CASSHNSGTPSYEQYF.

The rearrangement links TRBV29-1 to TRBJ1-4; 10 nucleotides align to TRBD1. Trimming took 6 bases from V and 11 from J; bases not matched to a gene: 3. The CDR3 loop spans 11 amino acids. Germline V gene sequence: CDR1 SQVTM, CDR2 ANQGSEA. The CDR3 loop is CSVGTGDKLFF. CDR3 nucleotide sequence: TGCAGCGTGGGGACAGGGGACAAACTGTTTTTT.